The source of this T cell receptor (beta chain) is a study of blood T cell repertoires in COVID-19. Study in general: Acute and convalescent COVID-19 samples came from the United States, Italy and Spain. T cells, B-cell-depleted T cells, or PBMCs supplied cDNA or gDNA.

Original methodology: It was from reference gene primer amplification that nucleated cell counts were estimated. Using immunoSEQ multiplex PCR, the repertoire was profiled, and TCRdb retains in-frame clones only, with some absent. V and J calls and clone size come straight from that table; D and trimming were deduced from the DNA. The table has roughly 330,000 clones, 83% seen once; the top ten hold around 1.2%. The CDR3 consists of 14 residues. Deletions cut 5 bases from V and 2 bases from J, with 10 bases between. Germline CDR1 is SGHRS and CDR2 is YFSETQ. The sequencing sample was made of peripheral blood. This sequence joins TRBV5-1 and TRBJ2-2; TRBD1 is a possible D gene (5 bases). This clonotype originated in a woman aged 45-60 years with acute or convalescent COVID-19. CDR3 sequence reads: CASSPRVNTGELFF. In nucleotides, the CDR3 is TGCGCCAGCAGTCCCAGGGTTAACACCGGGGAGCTGTTTTTT.